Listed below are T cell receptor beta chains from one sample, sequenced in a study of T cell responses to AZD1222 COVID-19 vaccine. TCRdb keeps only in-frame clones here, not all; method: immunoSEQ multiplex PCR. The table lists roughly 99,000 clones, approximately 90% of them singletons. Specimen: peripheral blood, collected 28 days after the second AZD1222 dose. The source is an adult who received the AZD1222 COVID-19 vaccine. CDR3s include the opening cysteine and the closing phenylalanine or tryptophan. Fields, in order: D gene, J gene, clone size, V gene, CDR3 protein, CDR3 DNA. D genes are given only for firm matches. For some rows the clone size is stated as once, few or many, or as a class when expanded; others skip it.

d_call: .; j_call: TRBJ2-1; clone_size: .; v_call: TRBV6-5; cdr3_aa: CASSYSKGQYNEQFF; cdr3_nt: TGTGCCAGCAGTTACTCGAAAGGACAATACAATGAGCAGTTCTTC
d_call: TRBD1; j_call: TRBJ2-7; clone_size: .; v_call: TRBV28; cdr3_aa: CASSLTGGAYEQYF; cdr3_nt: TGTGCCAGCAGTTTAACAGGGGGCGCCTACGAGCAGTACTTC
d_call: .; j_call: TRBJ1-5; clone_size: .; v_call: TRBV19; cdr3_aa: CASSVGQQYSNQPQHF; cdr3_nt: TGTGCCAGTAGTGTCGGACAGCAATATAGCAATCAGCCCCAGCATTTT
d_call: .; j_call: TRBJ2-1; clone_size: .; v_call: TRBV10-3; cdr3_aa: CAISVGTTDRNEQFF; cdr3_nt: TGTGCCATCAGTGTGGGGACAACCGATAGAAATGAGCAGTTCTTC
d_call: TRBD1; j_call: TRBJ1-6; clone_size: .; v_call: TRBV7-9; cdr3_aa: CASSLGGTGTFSPLHF; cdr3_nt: TGTGCCAGCAGCTTAGGGGGGACAGGGACCTTTTCACCCCTCCACTTT
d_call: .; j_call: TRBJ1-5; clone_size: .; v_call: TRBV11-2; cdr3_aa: CASSLSGNQPQHF; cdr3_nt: TGTGCCAGCAGCTTATCAGGGAATCAGCCCCAGCATTTT
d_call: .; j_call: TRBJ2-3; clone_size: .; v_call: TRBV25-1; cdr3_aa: CASLSRDTQYF; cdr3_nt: TGTGCCAGTCTGAGTCGAGATACGCAGTATTTT
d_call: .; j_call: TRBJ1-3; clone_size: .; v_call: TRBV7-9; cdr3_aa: CASSPRWSGNTIYF; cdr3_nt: TGTGCCAGCAGCCCACGGTGGTCTGGAAACACCATATATTTT
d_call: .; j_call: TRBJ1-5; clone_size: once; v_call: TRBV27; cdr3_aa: CASWGAGSGQPQHF; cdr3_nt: TGTGCCAGCTGGGGCGCGGGATCGGGGCAGCCCCAGCATTTT
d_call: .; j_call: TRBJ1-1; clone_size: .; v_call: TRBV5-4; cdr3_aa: CASSQDGHTEAFF; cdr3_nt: TGTGCCAGCAGCCAGGACGGACACACTGAAGCTTTCTTT
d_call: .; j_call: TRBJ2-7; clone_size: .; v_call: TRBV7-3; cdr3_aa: CASSIDRREQYF; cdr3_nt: TGTGCCAGCAGCATCGACCGGCGAGAGCAGTACTTC
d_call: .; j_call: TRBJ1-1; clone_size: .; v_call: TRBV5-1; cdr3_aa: CASGWTGNTEAFF; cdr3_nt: TGCGCCAGCGGATGGACTGGGAACACTGAAGCTTTCTTT
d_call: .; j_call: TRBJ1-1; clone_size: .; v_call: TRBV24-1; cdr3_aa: CATRKTGSPSEAFF; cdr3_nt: TGTGCCACCAGGAAGACTGGTAGTCCATCTGAAGCTTTCTTT
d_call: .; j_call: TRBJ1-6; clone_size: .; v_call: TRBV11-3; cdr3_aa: CASSLTGTGSPLHF; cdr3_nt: TGTGCCAGCAGCCTAACAGGGACTGGATCACCCCTCCACTTT
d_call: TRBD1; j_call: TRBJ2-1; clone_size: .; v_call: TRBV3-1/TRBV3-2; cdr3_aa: CASSQGPGGRNEQFF; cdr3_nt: TGTGCCAGCAGCCAAGGGCCAGGGGGAAGGAATGAGCAGTTCTTC
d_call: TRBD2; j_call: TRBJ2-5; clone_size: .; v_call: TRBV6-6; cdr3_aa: CASSQSLAGGKETQYF; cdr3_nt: TGTGCCAGCAGTCAAAGCCTAGCGGGGGGGAAAGAGACCCAGTACTTC
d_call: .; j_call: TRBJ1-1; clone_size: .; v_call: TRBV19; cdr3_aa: CASSLQGNTEAFF; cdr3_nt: TGTGCCAGTAGTTTACAGGGAAACACTGAAGCTTTCTTT
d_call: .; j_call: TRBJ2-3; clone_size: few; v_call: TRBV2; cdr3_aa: CASSERGQFTDTQYF; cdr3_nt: TGTGCCAGCAGTGAACGAGGACAGTTCACAGATACGCAGTATTTT
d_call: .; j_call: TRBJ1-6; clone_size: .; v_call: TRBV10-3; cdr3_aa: CAISETLGAPSNSPLHF; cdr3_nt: TGTGCCATCAGTGAGACATTAGGGGCGCCAAGTAATTCACCCCTCCACTTT
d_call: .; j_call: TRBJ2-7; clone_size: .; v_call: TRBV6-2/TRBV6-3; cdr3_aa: CASSQIYEQYF; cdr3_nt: TGTGCCAGCAGCCAAATCTACGAGCAGTACTTC
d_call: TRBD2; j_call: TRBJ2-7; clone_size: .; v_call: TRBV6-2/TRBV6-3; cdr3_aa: CASSFQRGYSYEQYF; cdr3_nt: TGTGCCAGCAGTTTTCAGCGGGGATACTCCTACGAGCAGTACTTC
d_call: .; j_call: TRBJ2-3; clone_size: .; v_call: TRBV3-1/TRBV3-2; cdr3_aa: CASSQGGNLDTQYF; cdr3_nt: TGTGCCAGCAGCCAAGGGGGGAACCTAGATACGCAGTATTTT
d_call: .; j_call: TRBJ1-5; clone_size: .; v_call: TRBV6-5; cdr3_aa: CASRNPGQNQPQHF; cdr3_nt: TGTGCCAGCCGAAACCCCGGGCAAAATCAGCCCCAGCATTTT
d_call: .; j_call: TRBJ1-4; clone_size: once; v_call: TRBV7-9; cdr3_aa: CASSPTRQFNEKLFF; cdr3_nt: TGTGCCAGCAGCCCGACGCGTCAGTTTAATGAAAAACTGTTTTTT
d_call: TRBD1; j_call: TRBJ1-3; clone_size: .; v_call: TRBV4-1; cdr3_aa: CASSQTGTGLSGNTIYF; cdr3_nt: TGCGCCAGCAGCCAGACCGGGACAGGGCTCTCTGGAAACACCATATATTTT
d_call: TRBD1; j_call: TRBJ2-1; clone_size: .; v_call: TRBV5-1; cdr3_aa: CASSLADRDNEQFF; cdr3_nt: TGCGCCAGCAGCTTGGCCGACAGGGACAATGAGCAGTTCTTC
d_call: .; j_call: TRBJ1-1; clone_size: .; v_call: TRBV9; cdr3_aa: CASSVAGKDPPAFF; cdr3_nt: TGTGCCAGCAGCGTAGCTGGGAAAGACCCCCCAGCTTTCTTT
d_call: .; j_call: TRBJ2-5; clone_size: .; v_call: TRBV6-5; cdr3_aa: CASNIVQGSGETQYF; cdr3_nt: TGTGCCAGCAACATAGTACAGGGCAGTGGAGAGACCCAGTACTTC
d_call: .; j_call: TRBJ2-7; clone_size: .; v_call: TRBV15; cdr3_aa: CATSDGNSYEQYF; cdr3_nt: TGTGCCACCAGCGACGGGAACTCCTACGAGCAGTACTTC
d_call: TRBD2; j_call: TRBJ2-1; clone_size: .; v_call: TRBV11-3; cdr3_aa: CASSADGRGGLDEQFF; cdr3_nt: TGTGCCAGCAGCGCCGACGGGCGGGGGGGCTTGGATGAGCAGTTCTTC
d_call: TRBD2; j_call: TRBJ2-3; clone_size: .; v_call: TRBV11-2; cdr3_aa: CASSLGVSGGRTDTQYF; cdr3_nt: TGTGCCAGCAGCTTAGGGGTTAGCGGGGGGCGAACAGATACGCAGTATTTT
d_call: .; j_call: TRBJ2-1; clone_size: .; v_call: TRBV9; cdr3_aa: CASSPGGSVNEQFF; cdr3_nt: TGTGCCAGCAGCCCCGGAGGCTCGGTCAATGAGCAGTTCTTC
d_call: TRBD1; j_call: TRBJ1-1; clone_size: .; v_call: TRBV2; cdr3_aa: CASSAGQGADTEAFF; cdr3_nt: TGTGCCAGCAGTGCGGGACAGGGGGCCGACACTGAAGCTTTCTTT
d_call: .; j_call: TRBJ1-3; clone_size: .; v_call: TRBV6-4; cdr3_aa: CARSGPWWRENTIYF; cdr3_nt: TGTGCCCGGTCAGGGCCCTGGTGGAGAGAAAACACCATATATTTT
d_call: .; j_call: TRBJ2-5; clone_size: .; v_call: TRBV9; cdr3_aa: CASSPLAAAQETQYF; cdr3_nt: TGTGCCAGCAGCCCCCTGGCCGCGGCCCAAGAGACCCAGTACTTC
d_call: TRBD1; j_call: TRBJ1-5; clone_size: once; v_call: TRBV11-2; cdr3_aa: CASSNHGTATHF; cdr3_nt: TGTGCCAGCAGCAATCACGGGACAGCGACGCATTTT
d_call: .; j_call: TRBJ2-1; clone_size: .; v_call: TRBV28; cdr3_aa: CASSQGKYNEQFF; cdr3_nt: TGTGCCAGCAGCCAGGGGAAATACAATGAGCAGTTCTTC
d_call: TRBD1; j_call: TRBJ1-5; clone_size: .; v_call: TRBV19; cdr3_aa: CASNPGDRYNSNQPQHF; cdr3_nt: TGTGCCAGTAACCCGGGGGACAGATACAATAGCAATCAGCCCCAGCATTTT
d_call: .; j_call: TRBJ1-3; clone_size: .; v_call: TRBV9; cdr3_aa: CASSVRGTSGNTIYF; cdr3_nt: TGTGCCAGCAGCGTTCGGGGGACCTCTGGAAACACCATATATTTT
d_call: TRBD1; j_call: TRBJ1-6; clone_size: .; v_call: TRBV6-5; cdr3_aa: CASGQETYSPLHF; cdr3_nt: TGTGCCAGCGGACAGGAAACCTATTCACCCCTCCACTTT
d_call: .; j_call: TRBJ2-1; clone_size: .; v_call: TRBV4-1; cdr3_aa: CASSQVRSAGEQFF; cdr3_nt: TGCGCCAGCAGCCAGGTGAGAAGTGCGGGGGAGCAGTTCTTC
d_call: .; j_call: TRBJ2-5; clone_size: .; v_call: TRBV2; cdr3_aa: CASRYRDRGTQYF; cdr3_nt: TGTGCCAGCAGGTACCGGGACCGGGGGACCCAGTACTTC
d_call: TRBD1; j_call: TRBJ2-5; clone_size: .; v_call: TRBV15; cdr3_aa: CATSGDRGQETQYF; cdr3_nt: TGTGCCACCAGCGGTGACAGGGGTCAAGAGACCCAGTACTTC
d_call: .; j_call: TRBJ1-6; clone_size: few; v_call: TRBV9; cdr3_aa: CASSVGLIDSPLHF; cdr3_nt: TGTGCCAGCAGCGTAGGGCTGATTGATTCACCCCTCCACTTT
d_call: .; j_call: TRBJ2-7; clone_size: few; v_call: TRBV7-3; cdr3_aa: CASSLGVGNNEQYF; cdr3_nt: TGTGCCAGCAGCTTAGGGGTAGGGAACAACGAGCAGTACTTC
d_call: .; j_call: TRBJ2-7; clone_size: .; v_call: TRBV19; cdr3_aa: CASSMGGGISYEQYF; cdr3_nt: TGTGCCAGTAGTATGGGTGGGGGTATCTCCTACGAGCAGTACTTC
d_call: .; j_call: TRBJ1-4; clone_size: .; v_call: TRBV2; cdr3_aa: CASGPGFATNEKLFF; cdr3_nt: TGTGCCAGCGGACCAGGGTTTGCAACTAATGAAAAACTGTTTTTT
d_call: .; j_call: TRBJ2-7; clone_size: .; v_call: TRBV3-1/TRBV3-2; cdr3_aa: CASSQVTPSEQYF; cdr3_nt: TGTGCCAGCAGCCAAGTGACGCCTTCGGAGCAGTACTTC
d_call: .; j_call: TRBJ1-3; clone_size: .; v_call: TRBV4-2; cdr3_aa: CASSQDSTGNTIYF; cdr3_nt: TGTGCCAGCAGCCAAGACTCTACTGGAAACACCATATATTTT
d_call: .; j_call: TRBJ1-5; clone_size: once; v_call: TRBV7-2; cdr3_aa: CASSFRVNQPQHF; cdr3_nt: TGTGCCAGCAGCTTTAGGGTCAATCAGCCCCAGCATTTT
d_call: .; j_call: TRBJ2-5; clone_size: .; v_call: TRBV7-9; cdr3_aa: CASSWATRGAQETQYF; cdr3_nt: TGTGCCAGCAGCTGGGCGACAAGGGGAGCCCAAGAGACCCAGTACTTC
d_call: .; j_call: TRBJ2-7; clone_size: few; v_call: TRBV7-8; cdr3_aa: CASSLEQAAFYEQYF; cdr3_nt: TGTGCCAGCAGCTTAGAACAGGCCGCCTTCTACGAGCAGTACTTC
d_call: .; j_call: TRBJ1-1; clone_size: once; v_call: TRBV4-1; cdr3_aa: CASSHPRVNTEAFF; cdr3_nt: TGCGCCAGCAGCCACCCCAGGGTGAACACTGAAGCTTTCTTT
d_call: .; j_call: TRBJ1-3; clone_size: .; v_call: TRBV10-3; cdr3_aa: CAISESEGNTIYF; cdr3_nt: TGTGCCATCAGTGAGTCGGAGGGAAACACCATATATTTT
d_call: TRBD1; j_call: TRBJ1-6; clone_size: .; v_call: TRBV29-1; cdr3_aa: CSVATGGNSPLHF; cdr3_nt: TGCAGCGTTGCGACAGGGGGCAATTCACCCCTCCACTTT
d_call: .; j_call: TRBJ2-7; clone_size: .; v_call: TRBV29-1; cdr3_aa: CSVAHQNPYEQYF; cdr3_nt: TGCAGCGTTGCCCATCAAAACCCCTACGAGCAGTACTTC
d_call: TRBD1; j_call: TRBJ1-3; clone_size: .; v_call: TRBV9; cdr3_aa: CASSLSRDSHSGNTIYF; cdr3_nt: TGTGCCAGCAGCCTCTCCCGGGACAGCCACTCTGGAAACACCATATATTTT
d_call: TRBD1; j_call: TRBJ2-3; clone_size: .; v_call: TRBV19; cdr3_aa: CASNEPDTGASTDTQYF; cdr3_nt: TGTGCCAGTAACGAACCGGATACAGGGGCTAGCACAGATACGCAGTATTTT
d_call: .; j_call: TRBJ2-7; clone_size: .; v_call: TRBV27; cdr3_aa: CASSEAGSDEQYF; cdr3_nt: TGTGCCAGCAGTGAGGCAGGGTCGGACGAGCAGTACTTC
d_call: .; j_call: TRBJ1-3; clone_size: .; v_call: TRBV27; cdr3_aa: CASSQQLGGNTIYF; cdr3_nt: TGTGCCAGCAGCCAACAGCTTGGGGGGAACACCATATATTTT